The entry below gives a single T cell receptor beta chain sequence along with its context. It has no known antigen specificity. No base-level quality is on record; no much larger clone is a single base apart. Inclusion was restricted to participants for whom at least one PBMC sample before ART initiation and at least two post-ART samples were available. All participants with HIV were treated in the United States of America. Before DNA extraction, cryopreserved samples of 1-10 million PBMC were thawed and then washed. At the time of the earliest PBMC sample, participants with HIV were aged between about 20 and 60 years. PBMC samples from each participant spanned 1-4 timepoints before ART initiation and 2-8 timepoints after ART initiation, with a median of 7 samples. Serial HIV viral load, CD4+ T-cell count, ART history and demographic data were obtained for every participant. A Qiagen kit on a QIAcube was used to extract genomic DNA from unsorted PBMC, with samples processed in batches of 12.

The entry originates in a study of long-term antiretroviral therapy in people with HIV (dated by TCRdb to between 2021 and 2022). In terms of the full investigation: The earliest samples were collected approximately a decade before the 2015 WHO recommendation for immediate ART, a period when ART was typically delayed until CD4 counts fell. This retrospective serial study examined whether starting ART and sustained HIV suppression were associated with changes in the composition and diversity of the TRB repertoire in peripheral blood. The cohort contributed over 150 cryopreserved PBMC samples from 25 to 35 adults with confirmed HIV infection, collected serially over a mean of around 6 years (range 1-12). Of the roughly 31 participants with HIV, roughly 10 were female. No cross-contamination during QIAcube processing turned up in test extractions that ran a monoclonal T-cell line alongside 33 polyclonal samples.

The CDR3 starts with the cysteine, ends with the phenylalanine, and has 15 residues. Only CDR3 DNA is held: 45 bases, read in frame from base 1. The junction carries 17 bases between V and J, which are trimmed by 6 bases and 3 bases respectively. CDR1 and CDR2, per the germline V gene, are SNHLY and FYNNEI. Sequencing of the TRB variable region was done with the immunoSEQ hsTCRB v3.0 assay at survey level resolution. TRB sequencing targeted a depth of about 35,000-50,000 T-cell genomes per sample. Pooled TRB libraries were sequenced on an Illumina MiSeq with a v3 150-cycle kit. From the authors' description of their analysis: Repertoire analysis was run in R within a reproducible Nextflow workflow that covered QC, data transformation and analysis. LymphoSeq2, an R package for exploring AIRR-Seq data, was used to implement custom analyses. After excluding a few samples that yielded fewer than 5000 total TRB sequences, 190 or so HIV repertoires remained for analysis. Among the roughly 190 retained HIV repertoires, 55 to 60 were collected before ART initiation and around 130 after ART initiation. Each repertoire was downsampled to 5000 TRB nucleotide sequences, and summary statistics were averaged across 100 downsampling iterations. The analysis kept only TRB sequences whose CDR3 regions were at least seven amino acids long. Diversity was measured with a Shannon entropy-derived clonality score and the Gini coefficient. Repertoire networks linked the top 5000 CDR3 amino acid sequences whenever two sequences differed by an edit distance of one. GLIPH2 predicted antigen specificity groups and MHC restriction for TRB CDR3 amino acid sequences. Known CMV, EBV, HIV or tissue antigen associations were flagged by matching CDR3 amino acid sequences against VDJdb and McPAS-TCR. Pre-ART, post-ART and control groups were compared with Wilcoxon signed-rank tests and Holm-Bonferroni correction. This immuneACCESS table, as held by TCRdb, lists in-frame sequences with V and J called but not all clones. Of the missing ones, under half trace to an unresolved V gene in checked studies; the others have no known cause. That table supplies the V and J calls and clone size; D and trimming were determined from the DNA. This sample gives more than 35,000 clones in total; 70% to 90% of them show up just once. The ten largest make up about 11% of the sample.

On the study overall, not on this receptor specifically: The samples span the years 2004 to 2017, and the ART regimens used may be less effective than current regimens. Narrower CDR3 length ranges were observed in HIV repertoires than in controls, and an antigen-experienced repertoire with only a slight naive shift after ART was suggested by the network structure. A significant increase in TRB diversity was found to be associated with ART initiation, although TRB diversity was observed to remain significantly below that of transplant donor controls even after long-term ART. No data were available on ART adherence, viral resistance or therapy changes, limiting inferences about post-ART repertoire changes. Because PBMC availability was limited, only the TCR beta chain was sequenced, with no alpha chain pairing. Expanded TRB clones identified before ART initiation dominated the repertoire at all time points, although this dominance fluctuated and declined in many PLHIV after ART. Because pre-ART samples had limited cell numbers, unsorted PBMC were profiled rather than sorted CD4+ and CD8+ T cells.

This TCR was sampled from a man aged 18 to 35 with HIV. Sequenced material: unsorted PBMCs, taken 2.2 years after starting antiretroviral therapy. Rearrangement joined TRBV2 to TRBJ1-1, and TRBD1 may be the D gene, going by 6 matching bases. The DNA sequence is as follows: TGTGCCAGCAGCACGGGGGGCGCGGTGTACACTGAAGCTTTCTTT. It translates as CASSTGGAVYTEAFF. With all but the CDR3 taken from the reference TRBV2 and TRBJ1-1 genes, the full variable domain is: EPEVTQTPSHQVTQMGQEVILRCVPISNHLYFYWYRQILGQKVEFLVSFYNNEISEKSEIFDDQFSVERPDGSNFTLKIRSTKLEDSAMYFCASSTGGAVYTEAFFGQGTRLTVV.